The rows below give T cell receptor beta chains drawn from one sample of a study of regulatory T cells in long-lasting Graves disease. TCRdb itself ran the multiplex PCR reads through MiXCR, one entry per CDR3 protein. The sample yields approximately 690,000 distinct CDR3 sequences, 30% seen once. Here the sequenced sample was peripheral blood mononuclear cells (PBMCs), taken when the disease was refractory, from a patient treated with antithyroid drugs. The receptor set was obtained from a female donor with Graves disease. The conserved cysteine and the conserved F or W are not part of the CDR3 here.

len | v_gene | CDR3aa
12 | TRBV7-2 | ASSSGGGRNEQF
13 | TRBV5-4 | ASSWGLRREYGYT
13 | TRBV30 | AWSVLRGSSAKLF
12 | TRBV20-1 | SANRDTRRYEQY
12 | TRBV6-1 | ASSGGTGWAEAF
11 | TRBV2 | ASSEARERGYT
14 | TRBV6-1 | ASRTLGTRGDYEQY
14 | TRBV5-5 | ASSLAPGPSNQPQH
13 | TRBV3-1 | ASSQDRGYNSPLH
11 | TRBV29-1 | SVGQSSNQPQH
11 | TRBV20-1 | SAHVQGYGGYT
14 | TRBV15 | ATSRDIVQGGEKLF
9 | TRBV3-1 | ASSQDDEAF
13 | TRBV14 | ASRKSPATNEKLF
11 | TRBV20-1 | SARGQWNSPLH
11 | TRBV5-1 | ASRPDDNYGYT